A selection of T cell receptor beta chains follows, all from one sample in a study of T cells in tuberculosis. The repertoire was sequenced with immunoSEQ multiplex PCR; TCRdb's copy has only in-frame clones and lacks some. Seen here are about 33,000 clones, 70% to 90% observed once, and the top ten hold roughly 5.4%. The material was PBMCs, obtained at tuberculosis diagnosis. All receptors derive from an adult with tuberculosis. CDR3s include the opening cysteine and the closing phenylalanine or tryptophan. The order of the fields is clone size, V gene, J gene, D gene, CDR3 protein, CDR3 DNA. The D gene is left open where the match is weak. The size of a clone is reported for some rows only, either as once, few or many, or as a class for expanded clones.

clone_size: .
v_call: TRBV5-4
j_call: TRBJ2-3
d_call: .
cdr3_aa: CASSSSSVSTDTQYF
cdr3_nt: TGTGCCAGCAGCTCTTCTAGCGTTAGCACAGATACGCAGTATTTT

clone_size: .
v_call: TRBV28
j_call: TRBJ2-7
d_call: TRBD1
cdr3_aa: CASKGTVTYEQYF
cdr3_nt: TGTGCCAGCAAAGGGACAGTTACCTACGAGCAGTACTTC

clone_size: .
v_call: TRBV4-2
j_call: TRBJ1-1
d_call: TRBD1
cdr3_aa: CASSQRGDRVMNTEAFF
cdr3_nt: TGTGCCAGCAGCCAACGAGGGGACAGGGTTATGAACACTGAAGCTTTCTTT

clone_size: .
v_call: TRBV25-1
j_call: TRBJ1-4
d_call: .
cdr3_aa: CASSTSRGGDEKLFF
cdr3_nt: TGTGCCAGCAGCACAAGCAGAGGGGGGGATGAAAAACTGTTTTTT

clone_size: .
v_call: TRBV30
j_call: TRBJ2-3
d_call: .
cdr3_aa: CAWRQFGLDTQYF
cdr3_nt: TGTGCCTGGAGACAATTCGGACTTGATACGCAGTATTTT

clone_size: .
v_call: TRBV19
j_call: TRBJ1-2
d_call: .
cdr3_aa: CASSISLGRERDGYTF
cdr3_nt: TGTGCCAGTAGTATCTCCCTCGGCAGGGAACGGGATGGCTACACCTTC

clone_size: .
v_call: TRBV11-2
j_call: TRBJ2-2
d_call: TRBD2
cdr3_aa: CASSSRLAGGMNTGELFF
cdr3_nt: TGTGCCAGCAGCTCCCGACTAGCGGGGGGGATGAACACCGGGGAGCTGTTTTTT

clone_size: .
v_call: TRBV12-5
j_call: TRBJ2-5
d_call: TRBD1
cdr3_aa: CASGEGQVETQYF
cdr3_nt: TGTGCTAGTGGGGAGGGACAGGTGGAGACCCAGTACTTC

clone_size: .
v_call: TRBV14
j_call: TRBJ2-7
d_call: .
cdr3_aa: CASSQETGVEQYF
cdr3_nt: TGTGCCAGCAGCCAAGAGACGGGGGTCGAGCAGTACTTC

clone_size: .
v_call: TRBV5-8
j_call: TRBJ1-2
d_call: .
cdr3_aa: CASRQVLYGYTF
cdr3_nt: TGTGCCAGCAGGCAGGTTCTCTATGGCTACACCTTC

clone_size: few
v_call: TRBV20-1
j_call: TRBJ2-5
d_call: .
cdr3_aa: CSAFGKETQYF
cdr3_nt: TGCAGTGCCTTCGGGAAGGAGACCCAGTACTTC

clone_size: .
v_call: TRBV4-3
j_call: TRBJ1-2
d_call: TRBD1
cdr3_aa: CASSQRQGLRYGYTF
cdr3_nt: TGCGCCAGCAGCCAACGACAGGGCTTACGGTATGGCTACACCTTC

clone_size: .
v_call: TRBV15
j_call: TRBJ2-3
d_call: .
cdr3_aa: CATSRDGGVTDTQYF
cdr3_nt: TGTGCCACCAGCAGAGATGGAGGAGTGACAGATACGCAGTATTTT

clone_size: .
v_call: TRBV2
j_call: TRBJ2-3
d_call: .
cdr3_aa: CASSASTDTQYF
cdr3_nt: TGTGCCAGCAGCGCGTCCACAGATACGCAGTATTTT

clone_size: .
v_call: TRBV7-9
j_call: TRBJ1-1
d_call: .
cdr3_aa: CASSPRQTHEAFF
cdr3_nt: TGTGCCAGCAGCCCCCGACAGACTCATGAAGCTTTCTTT

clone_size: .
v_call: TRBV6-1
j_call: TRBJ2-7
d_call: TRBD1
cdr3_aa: CASSEIWTGGYEQYF
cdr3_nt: TGTGCCAGCAGTGAGATCTGGACAGGGGGTTACGAGCAGTACTTC

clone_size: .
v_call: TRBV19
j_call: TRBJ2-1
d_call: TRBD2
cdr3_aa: CASSAEPGGEQFF
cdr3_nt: TGTGCCAGTAGTGCAGAGCCGGGAGGCGAGCAGTTCTTC

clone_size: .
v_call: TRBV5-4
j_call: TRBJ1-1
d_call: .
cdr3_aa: CASSREGVRATEAFF
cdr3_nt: TGTGCCAGCAGCCGAGAAGGGGTAAGGGCCACTGAAGCTTTCTTT

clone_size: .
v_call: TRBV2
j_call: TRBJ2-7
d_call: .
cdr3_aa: CAATGGDSYEQYF
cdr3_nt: TGTGCCGCTACGGGCGGGGACTCCTACGAGCAGTACTTC

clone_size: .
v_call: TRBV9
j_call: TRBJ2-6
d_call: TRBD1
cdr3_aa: CASRKRDSSSGANVLTF
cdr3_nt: TGTGCCAGCAGAAAACGGGACAGTAGCTCTGGGGCCAACGTCCTGACTTTC

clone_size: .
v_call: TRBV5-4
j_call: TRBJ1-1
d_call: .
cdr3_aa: CASSSENVNTEAFF
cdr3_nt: TGTGCCAGCAGCTCGGAGAATGTGAACACTGAAGCTTTCTTT

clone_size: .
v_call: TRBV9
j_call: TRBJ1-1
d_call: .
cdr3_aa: CASSVEAGINTEAFF
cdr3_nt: TGTGCCAGCAGCGTAGAAGCAGGTATTAACACTGAAGCTTTCTTT

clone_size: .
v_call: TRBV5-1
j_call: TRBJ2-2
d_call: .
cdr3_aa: CASSLRDSVFGGELFF
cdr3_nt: TGCGCCAGCAGCTTGAGGGACTCGGTTTTTGGCGGGGAGCTGTTTTTT

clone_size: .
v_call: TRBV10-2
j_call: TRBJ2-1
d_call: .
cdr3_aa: CASSESMGVRTNEQFF
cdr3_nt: TGCGCCAGCAGTGAGTCGATGGGAGTCCGTACCAATGAGCAGTTCTTC

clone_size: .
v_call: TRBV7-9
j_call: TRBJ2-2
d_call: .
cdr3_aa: CASSLVSANTGELFF
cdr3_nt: TGTGCCAGCAGCTTAGTGTCAGCGAACACCGGGGAGCTGTTTTTT

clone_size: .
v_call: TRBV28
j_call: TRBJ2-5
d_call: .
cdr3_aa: CASSEYGSAQETQYF
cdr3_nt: TGTGCCAGCAGTGAATACGGGAGCGCTCAAGAGACCCAGTACTTC

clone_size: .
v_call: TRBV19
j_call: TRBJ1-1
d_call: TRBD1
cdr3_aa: CASKTGGLNTEAFF
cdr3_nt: TGTGCCAGTAAGACAGGGGGCCTGAACACTGAAGCTTTCTTT

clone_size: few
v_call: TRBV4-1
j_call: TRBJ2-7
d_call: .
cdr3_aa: CASSQGMASYEQYF
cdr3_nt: TGCGCCAGCAGCCAAGGTATGGCCTCCTACGAGCAGTACTTC

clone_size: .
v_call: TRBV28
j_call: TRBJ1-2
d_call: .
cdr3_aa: CASSFPGNYGYTF
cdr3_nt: TGTGCCAGCAGTTTCCCCGGTAACTATGGCTACACCTTC

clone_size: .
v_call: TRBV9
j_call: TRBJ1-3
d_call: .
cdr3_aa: CASSLKQEFGNTIYF
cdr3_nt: TGTGCCAGCAGCCTGAAACAGGAATTTGGAAACACCATATATTTT

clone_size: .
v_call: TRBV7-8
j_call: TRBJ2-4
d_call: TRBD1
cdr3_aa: CASSLGTGGRRGGPKNIQYF
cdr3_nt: TGTGCCAGCAGTTTAGGGACAGGGGGTCGGCGGGGGGGCCCCAAAAACATTCAGTACTTC

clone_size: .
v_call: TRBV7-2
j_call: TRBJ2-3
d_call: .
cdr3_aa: CASSLNSRLTDTQYF
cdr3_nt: TGTGCCAGCAGCTTAAATTCTAGACTCACAGATACGCAGTATTTT

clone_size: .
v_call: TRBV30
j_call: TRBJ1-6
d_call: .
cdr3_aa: CAWRAGVNSPLHF
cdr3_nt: TGTGCCTGGAGAGCAGGGGTAAATTCACCCCTCCACTTT

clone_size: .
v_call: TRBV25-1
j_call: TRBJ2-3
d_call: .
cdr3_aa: CASSERYRGTDTQYF
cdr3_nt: TGTGCCAGCAGTGAACGATACCGGGGGACAGATACGCAGTATTTT

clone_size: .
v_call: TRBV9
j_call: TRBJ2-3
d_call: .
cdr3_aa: CASSVGITGSADTQYF
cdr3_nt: TGTGCCAGCAGCGTCGGGATCACAGGGTCCGCAGATACGCAGTATTTT

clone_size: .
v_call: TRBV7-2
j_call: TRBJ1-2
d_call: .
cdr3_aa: CASAPGVNYGYTF
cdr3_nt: TGTGCCAGCGCCCCGGGGGTGAACTATGGCTACACCTTC

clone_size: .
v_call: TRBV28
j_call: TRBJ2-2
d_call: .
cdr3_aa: CASSSGRRELFF
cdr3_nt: TGTGCCAGCAGTTCGGGGAGACGGGAGCTGTTTTTT

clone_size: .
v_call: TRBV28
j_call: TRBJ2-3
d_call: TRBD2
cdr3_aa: CASSLSGRTTDTQYF
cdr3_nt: TGTGCCAGCAGTTTAAGCGGGAGAACCACAGATACGCAGTATTTT

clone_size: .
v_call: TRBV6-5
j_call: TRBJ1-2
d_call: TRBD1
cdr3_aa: CASSYSRTGSYGYTF
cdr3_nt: TGTGCCAGCAGTTACTCACGGACAGGGAGCTATGGCTACACCTTC

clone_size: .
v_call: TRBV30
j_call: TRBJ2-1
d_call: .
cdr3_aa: CAWSGSYNEQFF
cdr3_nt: TGTGCCTGGTCCGGCTCCTACAATGAGCAGTTCTTC

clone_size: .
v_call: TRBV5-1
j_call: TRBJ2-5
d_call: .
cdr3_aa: CASSLVGQDQETQYF
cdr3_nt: TGCGCCAGCAGCTTGGTTGGTCAGGACCAAGAGACCCAGTACTTC